The 26 T cell receptor beta chains presented below share a single source sample, sequenced in a study of blood T cell repertoires in COVID-19. Assay used: immunoSEQ multiplex PCR; TCRdb lists only in-frame clones, some missing. This table holds fewer than 75,000 clones, 80% to 90% found once. The sample was peripheral blood. The receptors shown here come from a man aged 45-65 years with active COVID-19.

This chain connects TRBV30 to TRBJ2-5; 12 nucleotides align to TRBD2. Unmatched junction bases numbered 9, after V lost 2 bases and J lost 5 bases. The germline gives CDR1 GTSNPN, CDR2 SVGIG (reference sequence). This CDR3 has 16 amino acids. The DNA of the CDR3 is TGTGCCTGGAGTAACCTAGCGGGAGGGTGGTTTGAGACCCAGTACTTC. Translated, it gives CAWSNLAGGWFETQYF.

The rearrangement joins TRBV15 to TRBJ2-3, with TRBD2 identical over 11 bases. This CDR3 has 16 residues. CDR1 is LNHNV, CDR2 YYDKDF, per germline (reference sequence). Trimming took 5 bases from V and 0 from J; bases not matched to a gene: 4. CDR3 sequence reads: CATSVGLAVSTDTQYF. The CDR3 bases are TGTGCCACCAGCGTGGGACTAGCGGTTAGCACAGATACGCAGTATTTT.

This clone came up once. This chain connects TRBV27 to TRBJ2-4; perhaps TRBD1 as D (5 bases). The CDR3 contains 17 residues. Trimming took 2 bases from V and 9 from J, leaving 23 bases between them. Per germline, CDR1 MNHEY and CDR2 SMNVEV (reference sequence). DNA for the CDR3: TGTGCCAGCAGTTTAACCCCCGGGCCTGGCCCCCAGGGCATTCAGTACTTC. This translates into CASSLTPGPGPQGIQYF.

V gene TRBV9 combines with J gene TRBJ2-7; the match to TRBD2 covers 10 bases. Trimming at V came to 4 bases and at J to 4 bases, leaving 14 bases not matched to a gene. The CDR3 runs 17 residues. The germline CDR1 and CDR2 sequences are SGDLS and YYNGEE. CDR3 sequence reads: CASSPNPSGRAVYEQYF. CDR3 nucleotides: TGTGCCAGCAGCCCAAACCCCAGCGGGAGGGCCGTATACGAGCAGTACTTC.

This chain links TRBV6-1 with TRBJ1-5; the match to TRBD1 covers 8 bases. CDR3 length equals 18 residues. V gave up 4 bases and J gave up 2 bases; unmatched junction bases: 13. The germline CDR1 and CDR2 sequences are MNHNS and SASEGT. The CDR3 is CASSGGQGGPGGNQPQHF. The CDR3 coding sequence is TGTGCCAGCAGTGGAGGACAGGGTGGGCCCGGGGGCAATCAGCCCCAGCATTTT.

The sample holds a few counts of this clone. The chain recombines TRBV11-3 with TRBJ1-2; the match to TRBD1 covers 12 bases. J was trimmed by 2 bases and V by 4 bases; bases with no gene match: 5. CDR1 SGHNT and CDR2 YENEEA come from the germline V gene. CDR3 length equals 16 residues. The CDR3, as DNA: TGTGCCAGCAGCTGGGGACAGGGGGCCGCCAACTATGGCTACACCTTC. Translating it yields CASSWGQGAANYGYTF. Using reference TRBV11-3 and TRBJ1-2 for the parts outside the CDR3, the full variable domain is EAGVVQSPRYKIIEKKQPVAFWCNPISGHNTLYWYLQNLGQGPELLIRYENEEAVDDSQLPKDRFSAERLKGVDSTLKIQPAELGDSAVYLCASSWGQGAANYGYTFGSGTRLTVV.

CDR3 residues: CASSSRGLRQYF. The CDR3 DNA reads as TGTGCCAGCAGTTCCCGGGGACTCCGTCAGTACTTC. This chain connects TRBV27 to TRBJ2-7; D perhaps matches TRBD2 (6 bases). The CDR3 totals 12 residues. V gave up 4 bases and J gave up 10 bases, with 14 bases separating them. Looked up from germline, CDR1 is MNHEY and CDR2 is SMNVEV (reference sequence).

This chain links TRBV4-1 with TRBJ2-1, with D possibly being TRBD2 (5 bases). Germline CDR1 MGHRA, CDR2 YSYEKL. V lost 3 bases, J lost 6 bases, and 21 bases lay in between. The CDR3 contains 17 residues. CDR3 DNA: TGCGCCAGCAGCCAGGGCGCTGCTAGGAAGAGCGGCAATGAGCAGTTCTTC. It translates to CASSQGAARKSGNEQFF.

J is TRBJ1-6 and V is TRBV4-3, with 9 bases aligning to TRBD1. The germline CDR1 and CDR2 sequences are LGHNA and YSLEER. The CDR3 is 15 residues long. V was clipped by 4 bases and J by 6 bases; unmatched bases: 4. The CDR3 sequence: CASSPRQGVNSPLHF. CDR3 bases: TGCGCCAGCAGCCCTCGACAGGGGGTTAATTCACCCCTCCACTTT.

The gene calls are TRBV29-1 and TRBJ1-1; D not resolved. The CDR3 spans 11 residues. Deletions cut 7 bases from V and 2 bases from J, with 8 bases between. Germline assignment: CDR1 SQVTM and CDR2 ANQGSEA. CDR3 nucleotides: TGCAGCGGGACTATTAACACTGAAGCTTTCTTT. It yields the protein CSGTINTEAFF.

The rearrangement links TRBV27 to TRBJ2-5, with 9 nucleotides matching TRBD1. The V and J ends lost 8 bases and 1 base, in that order; junction bases with no gene match: 8. Germline V lookup: CDR1 MNHEY, CDR2 SMNVEV (reference sequence). This CDR3 spans 15 amino acids. CDR3 sequence reads: CASGGTGLGQETQYF. The DNA of the CDR3 is TGTGCCAGCGGGGGGACAGGGTTGGGCCAAGAGACCCAGTACTTC.

The J gene is TRBJ1-2, the V gene TRBV6-1, with TRBD1 matching 7 bases. Losses at the gene ends were 2 bases for V and 7 bases for J; bases not matched to a gene: 7. Looked up from germline, CDR1 is MNHNS and CDR2 is SASEGT. The CDR3 is made up of 14 amino acids. Here the CDR3 reads CASSERLGGFGYTF. CDR3 nucleotide sequence: TGTGCCAGCAGTGAAAGGTTAGGGGGCTTTGGCTACACCTTC.

This rearrangement joins TRBV24-1 to TRBJ1-2; a possible D gene is TRBD1 (5 bases). CDR1 and CDR2 (germline): KGHDR, SFDVKD. V dropped 4 bases and J dropped 1 base, with 18 bases sitting between them. CDR3 size: 17 residues. The CDR3 nucleotides read TGTGCCACCAGTGACCCTCAGGCGGACACATATAACTATGGCTACACCTTC. This sequence encodes CATSDPQADTYNYGYTF.

The chain links TRBV11-3 to TRBJ2-2; D gene uncertain. This CDR3 comprises 12 residues. With 5 bases removed from V and 6 bases from J, the gap between germline ends came to 7 bases. Germline assignment: CDR1 SGHNT and CDR2 YENEEA. CDR3 DNA sequence: TGTGCCAGCAGCCGGGTGGCCGGGGAGCTGTTTTTT. Translating it yields CASSRVAGELFF.

The V and J genes are TRBV27 and TRBJ2-5; D is undetermined. Trimming left V 1 base short and J 5 bases short, with 8 bases between. The germline gives CDR1 MNHEY, CDR2 SMNVEV (reference sequence). The CDR3 is 13 amino acids. The CDR3 is CASSLWFRETQYF. CDR3 sequence (DNA): TGTGCCAGCAGTTTATGGTTTCGGGAGACCCAGTACTTC.

V gene TRBV4-2 combines with J gene TRBJ1-6; TRBD1 agrees at 7 bases. The CDR3 runs 15 residues. The ends lost 5 bases at V and 7 bases at J; junction bases unmatched: 8. Germline CDR1 and CDR2: LGHNA and YNFKEQ. The CDR3 protein is CASSEGAGENSPLHF. The CDR3 coding sequence is TGTGCCAGCAGCGAGGGGGCAGGGGAGAATTCACCCCTCCACTTT.

This clone was counted once. The V call is TRBV4-2, the J call TRBJ1-1; the D gene is possibly TRBD1 (5 bases). The CDR3 is 17 amino acids. Germline V gene sequence: CDR1 LGHNA, CDR2 YNFKEQ. Between the trimmed V and J ends, which lost 7 bases and 0 bases, there was a span of 21 bases. CDR3 nucleotide sequence: TGTGCCAGCATTCTACGACAGAACCAAGCTTTGAACACTGAAGCTTTCTTT. It yields the protein CASILRQNQALNTEAFF.

This chain uses TRBV4-2 with TRBJ2-2; tentatively, D is TRBD2 (5 bases). V lost 2 bases to trimming and J lost 7 bases, with 17 bases between them. The germline V gene encodes CDR1 LGHNA and CDR2 YNFKEQ. The CDR3 has 16 residues. CDR3 protein: CASSQPRSLGVGELFF. The CDR3 bases are TGTGCCAGCAGCCAACCACGATCTCTCGGGGTCGGGGAGCTGTTTTTT.

The chain is built from TRBV6-5 and TRBJ2-1; 14 bases map to TRBD2. The CDR3 length is 14 residues. Germline CDR1 reads MNHEY; CDR2 reads SVGAGI. V dropped 6 bases and J dropped 10; count of bases not matched to a gene: 5. DNA for the CDR3: TGTGCCAGCAGCCGACTAGCGGGGGGGCGGGAGCAGTTCTTC. This encodes CASSRLAGGREQFF.

This clone was seen a single time. The chain couples TRBV19 to TRBJ1-5, with 7 nucleotides matching TRBD1. Germline assignment: CDR1 LNHDA and CDR2 SQIVND (reference sequence). This CDR3 contains 16 residues. V was clipped by 5 bases and J by 1 base; unmatched bases: 8. The CDR3 bases are TGTGCCAGTAGTGATCAGGGGGTAGGGAGCAATCAGCCCCAGCATTTT. This gives the protein CASSDQGVGSNQPQHF.

This CDR3 is CAWVPGQGSPLHF. CDR3 nucleotides: TGTGCCTGGGTTCCGGGACAGGGTTCACCCCTCCACTTT. The chain recombines TRBV30 with TRBJ1-6, with 9 bases identical to TRBD1. There are 13 residues in the CDR3. Trimming took 5 bases from V and 9 from J; bases not matched to a gene: 5. Germline CDR1 and CDR2: GTSNPN and SVGIG (reference sequence).

The V call is TRBV27, the J call TRBJ2-3; tentatively, D is TRBD2 (5 bases). V was cut by 5 bases and J by 1 base, with 13 bases left in between. This CDR3 comprises 15 residues. Germline-derived CDR1 and CDR2 are MNHEY and SMNVEV (reference sequence). CDR3 amino acids: CASSPGGSRTDTQYF. The DNA for the CDR3 is TGTGCCAGCAGTCCAGGCGGGTCTCGCACAGATACGCAGTATTTT.

The V gene is TRBV6-2 or TRBV6-3, the J gene TRBJ1-6; 8 nucleotides line up with TRBD1. CDR1 MNHEY and CDR2 SVGEGT come from the germline V gene. After removal of 0 bases from V and 3 bases from J, the junction contained 10 bases not matched to a gene. The CDR3 is 19 residues long. In DNA, the CDR3 is TGTGCCAGCAGTTACTCGAGGGCAGGGGGCCGATTCTATAATTCACCCCTCCACTTT. It yields the protein CASSYSRAGGRFYNSPLHF.

V is TRBV9 and J is TRBJ2-7; TRBD1 matches 10 bases. The CDR3 consists of 15 residues. The ends lost 4 bases at V and 2 bases at J; junction bases unmatched: 6. From germline, CDR1 is SGDLS and CDR2 YYNGEE. CDR3: CASSPRTGGTYEQYF. The CDR3, as DNA: TGTGCCAGCAGCCCTCGGACAGGGGGAACCTACGAGCAGTACTTC. The whole variable domain, filled in from reference TRBV9 and TRBJ2-7, reads DSGVTQTPKHLITATGQRVTLRCSPRSGDLSVYWYQQSLDQGLQFLIQYYNGEERAKGNILERFSAQQFPDLHSELNLSSLELGDSALYFCASSPRTGGTYEQYFGPGTRLTVT.

The CDR3 region is CASSQESLAGGPYEQYF. The CDR3 DNA reads TGTGCCAGCAGCCAAGAGAGTCTAGCGGGAGGGCCCTACGAGCAGTACTTC. This chain connects TRBV3-1 (or the pseudogene TRBV3-2) to TRBJ2-7; the match to TRBD2 covers 12 bases. The V segment lost 0 bases and the J segment 2 bases; nucleotides outside the gene matches: 5. The CDR3 totals 17 residues. Germline loops: CDR1 LGHDT, CDR2 YNNKEL (reference sequence).

The chain recombines TRBV30 with TRBJ2-3; the D gene is possibly TRBD2 (6 bases). Germline assignment: CDR1 GTSNPN and CDR2 SVGIG (reference sequence). CDR3 size: 17 residues. Trimming left V 2 bases short and J 2 bases short, with 20 bases between. The CDR3 reads CAWSRPGLASVTDTQYF. DNA of the CDR3: TGTGCCTGGAGTCGTCCCGGTTTGGCTAGCGTCACAGATACGCAGTATTTT.